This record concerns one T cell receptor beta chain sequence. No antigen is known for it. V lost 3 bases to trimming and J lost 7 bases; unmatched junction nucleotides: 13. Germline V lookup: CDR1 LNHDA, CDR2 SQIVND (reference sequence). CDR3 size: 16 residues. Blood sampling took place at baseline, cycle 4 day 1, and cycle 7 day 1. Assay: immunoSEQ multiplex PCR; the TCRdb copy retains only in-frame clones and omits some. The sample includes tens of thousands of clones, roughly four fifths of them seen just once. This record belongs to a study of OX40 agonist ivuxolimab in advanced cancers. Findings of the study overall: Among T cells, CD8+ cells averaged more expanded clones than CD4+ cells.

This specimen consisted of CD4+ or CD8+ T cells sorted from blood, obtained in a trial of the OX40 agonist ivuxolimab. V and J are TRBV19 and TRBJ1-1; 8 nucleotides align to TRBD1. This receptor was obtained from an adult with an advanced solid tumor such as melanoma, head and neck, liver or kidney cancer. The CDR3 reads CASSINRGSSADEAFF. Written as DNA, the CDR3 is TGTGCCAGTAGTATCAACAGGGGGAGTAGTGCGGATGAAGCTTTCTTT.